Presented here are 17 T cell receptor beta chains from one specimen sequenced in a study of B cell selection in AIRE deficiency. The regulatory T cell sort gate was CD4+CD25hiCD127low/negative. Measured with immunoSEQ multiplex PCR; TCRdb has only the in-frame clones, and not every one. The profile shows about 18,000 clones, just over 90% of them singletons. Sequenced sample: CD4+CD25+ Tregs sorted from PBMCs. All receptors derive from a human donor in good health.

V gene TRBV27 combines with J gene TRBJ2-7; 16 nucleotides match TRBD2. Trimming removed 5 bases from V and 4 bases from J; junction bases left unmatched: 8. The germline V gene encodes CDR1 MNHEY and CDR2 SMNVEV (reference sequence). The CDR3 sequence is 17 residues long. The CDR3 nucleotides are TGTGCCAGCAGTGGCCCGGGACTAGCGGGAGGGTGGTACGAGCAGTACTTC. Translating gives CASSGPGLAGGWYEQYF.

The chain recombines TRBV5-1 with TRBJ2-3, with 10 positions matching TRBD1. Germline V gene lookup returns CDR1 SGHRS and CDR2 YFSETQ. This CDR3 is built from 16 residues. With V trimmed by 2 bases and J by 5 bases, 8 bases remained unmatched. CDR3 protein: CASSFSGQGGIDTQYF. In DNA form, the CDR3 reads TGCGCCAGCAGCTTCTCTGGACAGGGGGGGATAGATACGCAGTATTTT.

This clone was counted once. The chain carries TRBV19 and TRBJ2-1; 9 bases agree with TRBD1. Germline values: CDR1 LNHDA, CDR2 SQIVND (reference sequence). The CDR3 has 14 residues. The V and J ends lost 6 bases and 5 bases, in that order; junction bases with no gene match: 5. As DNA, the CDR3 is TGTGCCAGTAGCCGAGGGACAGGGAACAATGAGCAGTTCTTC. Translation: CASSRGTGNNEQFF.

The chain uses TRBV4-3 and TRBJ2-1; no clear D gene. The CDR3 runs 13 residues. V lost 3 bases and J 4 bases, leaving 7 bases between the germline ends. Per the germline V gene, CDR1 is LGHNA and CDR2 is YSLEER. CDR3 DNA: TGCGCCAGCAGCCACGCAGGTTACAATGAGCAGTTCTTC. Encoded protein: CASSHAGYNEQFF.

This chain uses TRBV5-1 with TRBJ2-1, with D tentatively TRBD1 or TRBD2 (7 bases each). Per germline, CDR1 SGHRS and CDR2 YFSETQ. The CDR3 has 15 residues. Trimming left V 4 bases short and J 8 bases short, with 19 bases between. In DNA form, the CDR3 reads TGCGCCAGCAGCCCAGGGGGGGGCGGGTACGATGAGCAGTTCTTC. Residues: CASSPGGGGYDEQFF.

The table lists this clone with a count of one. This sample also contains other DNA sequences that code for the same CDR3. V usage is TRBV28 and J usage is TRBJ2-3; TRBD2 agrees at 12 bases. The CDR3 spans 15 residues. V lost 4 bases and J lost 4; bases outside the gene matches: 3. Germline CDR1 MDHEN, CDR2 SYDVKM. The CDR3 loop reads CASSSLAGGPDTQYF. CDR3 bases: TGTGCCAGCAGTTCTCTAGCGGGAGGGCCAGATACGCAGTATTTT.

A single count supports this clone. The V call is TRBV21-1, the J call TRBJ2-2; the table's TRBD2 call for D was not verified on the DNA. TRBV21-1 is marked as a pseudogene. The CDR3 runs to 22 residues. The CDR3 spells CASSKALEERGHGGENTGELFF. CDR3 DNA: TGTGCCAGCAGCAAAGCGCTGGAGGAGCGGGGCCATGGCGGGGAGAACACCGGGGAGCTGTTTTTT.

This clone was seen once. The chain joins TRBV5-8 to TRBJ2-1; 8 bases are shared with TRBD1. The V and J ends lost 3 bases and 4 bases, in that order; junction bases with no gene match: 12. Per the germline V gene, CDR1 is SGHTS and CDR2 is YDEGEE. The length of the CDR3 is 17 residues. The CDR3: CASSSKHRGYGYNEQFF. The CDR3 bases are TGTGCCAGCAGCTCGAAACACAGGGGGTACGGATACAATGAGCAGTTCTTC.

V gene TRBV7-2 combines with J gene TRBJ2-2; 10 bases fit TRBD2. CDR1 and CDR2 from the germline V gene are SGHTA and FQGNSA. J was trimmed by 0 bases and V by 4 bases; bases with no gene match: 8. The CDR3 loop spans 18 amino acids. Here the CDR3 DNA reads TGTGCCAGCAGCTCTGACAGCGGGAGGGCTTCGAACACCGGGGAGCTGTTTTTT. Translation gives CASSSDSGRASNTGELFF.

The chain recombines TRBV5-6 with TRBJ2-3; 10 bases line up with TRBD1. After removal of 2 bases from V and 5 bases from J, the junction contained 11 bases not matched to a gene. This CDR3 is 17 amino acids long. The germline gives CDR1 SGHDT, CDR2 YYEEEE. CDR3 in amino acids: CASSFSTGGASEDTQYF. DNA of the CDR3: TGTGCCAGCAGCTTCTCGACAGGGGGCGCGTCCGAAGATACGCAGTATTTT.

V and J are TRBV2 and TRBJ2-7; 8 nucleotides match TRBD2. V lost 7 bases to trimming and J lost 6 bases; unmatched junction nucleotides: 8. The V gene's germline CDR1 is SNHLY and CDR2 FYNNEI. The CDR3 has 13 residues. The CDR3 here is CASNAAGGGEQYF. The CDR3 DNA reads as TGTGCCAGCAACGCGGCGGGAGGCGGCGAGCAGTACTTC.

The chain has TRBV2 and TRBJ2-3; weak D call: TRBD1 (6 bases). The germline V gene has CDR1 SNHLY and CDR2 FYNNEI. With 4 bases removed from V and 6 bases from J, the gap between germline ends came to 17 bases. This CDR3 comprises 15 residues. CDR3 in DNA: TGTGCCAGCAGTGCTCGACAGGCATTTCGCGATACGCAGTATTTT. Translating gives CASSARQAFRDTQYF.

This chain's CDR3 is CASTQLAGVVGELFF. The DNA of the CDR3 is TGTGCCAGCACCCAATTAGCGGGAGTGGTCGGGGAGCTGTTTTTT. The chain is built from TRBV6-5 and TRBJ2-2; 9 nucleotides match TRBD2. Trimming took 7 bases from V and 7 from J; bases not matched to a gene: 10. In germline, CDR1 is MNHEY, CDR2 SVGAGI. The CDR3 extends over 15 amino acids.

V gene TRBV10-3 combines with J gene TRBJ2-7, with D unresolved. The CDR3 is made up of 15 amino acids. V was trimmed by 0 bases and J by 0 bases, leaving 9 bases between them. Germline CDR1 reads ENHRY; CDR2 reads SYGVKD. The CDR3 DNA sequence: TGTGCCATCAGTGAGTCTGCAAGGAGCTCCTACGAGCAGTACTTC. Translated: CAISESARSSYEQYF.

This chain uses TRBV7-9 with TRBJ2-1; no reliable D call. This CDR3 is built from 13 residues. Trimming shortened V by 1 base and J by 5 bases, and 6 bases separated the two germline ends. Germline V CDR1 and CDR2: SEHNR, FQNEAQ (reference sequence). Here the CDR3 reads CASSLGRDNEQFF. The CDR3 nucleotides read TGTGCCAGCAGCTTAGGTCGAGACAATGAGCAGTTCTTC.

This clone has only one observation. The gene calls are TRBV7-6 and TRBJ2-5; D gene unclear. Trimming took 1 base from V and 1 from J, leaving 13 bases between them. This CDR3 has 16 amino acids. Germline V gene sequence: CDR1 SGHVS, CDR2 FNYEAQ. CDR3 sequence (DNA): TGTGCCAGCAGCTTAGTACGGCAGTCGGGCCAAGAGACCCAGTACTTC. Its translation: CASSLVRQSGQETQYF.

In its sample, this clone was seen once. This sequence joins TRBV28 and TRBJ1-6, with TRBD1 matching over 8 bases. The V gene's germline CDR1 is MDHEN and CDR2 SYDVKM. The CDR3 runs to 12 residues. The V gene end was trimmed by 11 bases and the J gene end by 10 bases; junction bases not matched to a gene: 7. CDR3 amino acids: CAGKTGVSPLHF. The CDR3 region has the DNA TGTGCCGGAAAGACAGGGGTATCACCCCTCCACTTT.